This T cell receptor beta chain was profiled in a study of CD8 T cells in Susac syndrome. Those who served as multiple sclerosis controls were treatment-naive patients with stable or active relapsing-remitting disease. CD8+ and CD4+ T cells were negatively isolated; TEMRA cells were FACS-enriched. A quantity of about 0.5 to 1 ug RNA underwent reverse transcription using random hexamers. Amplification of TCR beta CDR3 spanned 54 Vbeta and 13 Jbeta via immunoSEQ multiplex PCR. TCRdb reprocessed the immunoSEQ multiplex PCR reads with MiXCR, giving one entry per CDR3 protein. Among about 50,000 distinct CDR3 sequences listed, 93% were seen once. Germline V gives CDR1 LGHNA, CDR2 YSLEER. This CDR3 is 16 amino acids long. Trimming removed 0 bases from V and 4 bases from J, with 13 bases in between.

Sequencing used CD8+ T cells from PBMCs. The receptor comes from a human donor with multiple sclerosis. The J gene is TRBJ2-4, the V gene TRBV4-3, with D unclear. As DNA, the CDR3 is TGCGCCAGCAGCCAAGATTTCGGAGCTCCAAAAAACATTCAGTACTTC. Its protein is CASSQDFGAPKNIQYF.